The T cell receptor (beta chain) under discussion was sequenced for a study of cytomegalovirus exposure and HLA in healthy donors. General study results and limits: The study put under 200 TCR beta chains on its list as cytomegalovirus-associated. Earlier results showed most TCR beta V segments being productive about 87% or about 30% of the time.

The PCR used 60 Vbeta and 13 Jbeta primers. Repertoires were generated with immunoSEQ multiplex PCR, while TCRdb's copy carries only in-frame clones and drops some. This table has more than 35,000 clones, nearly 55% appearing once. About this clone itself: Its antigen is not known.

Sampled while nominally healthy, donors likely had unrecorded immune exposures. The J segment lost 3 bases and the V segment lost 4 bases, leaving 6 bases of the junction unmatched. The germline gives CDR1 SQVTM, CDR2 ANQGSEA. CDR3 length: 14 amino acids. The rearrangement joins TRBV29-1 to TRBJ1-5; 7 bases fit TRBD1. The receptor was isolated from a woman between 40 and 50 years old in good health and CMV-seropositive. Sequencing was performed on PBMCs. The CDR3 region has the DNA TGCAGCGTTGCATCAGGGGGGCACAATCAGCCCCAGCATTTT. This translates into CSVASGGHNQPQHF.